This TCR beta chain was identified in a study of graft-versus-host responses after intestinal transplantation (TCRdb year 2021). Looking at the study overall: Multivisceral, liver-intestinal, or isolated intestinal transplants were received by the recipients. All recipients received anti-thymocyte globulin induction followed by maintenance tacrolimus and steroids for roughly three years. After intestinal transplantation, graft-versus-host and host-versus-graft alloreactive T cell clones were followed in the graft, circulation and bone marrow using bulk TCR-beta CDR3 sequencing. Alloreactive clones were identified by sequencing pre-transplant mixed lymphocyte reaction products and comparing these products with unstimulated pre-transplant donor and recipient T cells. The cohort enrolled under 30 intestinal transplant recipients, one of whom was a retransplant, and a few patients without pretransplant specimens were excluded. A peak of at least 4% donor T cells among recipient peripheral blood mononuclear cells was the definition used for donor T cell macrochimerism. Rather than being sequenced by the commercial service, samples from three later patients were sequenced in-house on an Illumina MiSeq and processed with MiXCR. Broader findings and caveats from the paper: GvH clones turned up in recipient bone marrow, with some appearing earlier in ileal mucosa or blood, a pattern consistent with an intestinal mucosal origin. Peak levels of circulating GvH clones were associated with declines in HvG clones early after transplant. Patients with donor T cell macrochimerism had high GvH to HvG T cell clonal ratios in their allografts. The relatively low number and heterogeneity of intestinal transplant patients limited the conclusions.

Ends trimmed: V by 5 bases, J by 1 base; bases unmatched to a gene: 9. The germline V gene yields SGHTA for CDR1 and FQGNSA for CDR2. The CDR3 has 17 amino acids, counting the end cysteine and phenylalanine. Of all the DNA, just the CDR3 is kept, 51 bases in frame from base 1. The time point label of this sample denotes: cells obtained before transplantation from donor or recipient. CD3+CD4+ and CD3+CD8+ populations were FACS-sorted from unstimulated pre-transplant donor and recipient cells taken from spleen or lymph nodes. Details on this clone: Its antigen specificity is not known. Qualities for individual bases were not recorded, and no much larger clone is one base off.

Libraries were built with the immunoSEQ multiplex PCR assay. In most patients, genomic DNA was isolated using the Qiagen DNeasy Blood and Tissue Kit and sent frozen to Adaptive Biotechnologies for TCR sequencing. For most patients, genomic DNA was subjected to high-throughput TCR-beta CDR3 sequencing by Adaptive Biotechnologies. Per the source publication's procedure: TCR sequencing data for some 17 patients were retrieved from Adaptive's ImmunoSEQ software; a few other patients were processed with MiXCR and VDJtools. To correct CD4 versus CD8 sorting errors, any sequence found in both subsets at a frequency ratio below 5:1 was removed. CDR3 nucleotide sequences shared between donor and recipient were removed because the origin of such sequences could not be assigned. To count as alloreactive, a clone needed at least 2-fold expansion over unstimulated cells and a minimum CFSE-low frequency of 0.002% (template counts) or 0.001% (read counts). Clones detected in sequenced pre-transplant spleen, lymph node, or MLR CFSE-low populations of the donor or recipient were defined as mappable. The cumulative frequency of alloreactive clones was calculated as a percentage of all sequences, weighted by copy number. TCRdb carries this immuneACCESS record with in-frame sequences only. Its versions omit some clonotypes, under half of them owing to an unresolved V gene in the studies checked, with the rest unexplained. That table furnishes V, J and clone size, whereas the DNA furnished D and trimming. In this sample the table shows tens of thousands of clones, around 90% of which occur a single time. The ten largest clones capture more than 2% of the sample.

The chain employs TRBV7-2 and TRBJ2-3, and TRBD2 aligns with 10 junction nucleotides. The source is a human donor who was the organ donor for an intestinal transplant. The source was unstimulated CD4+ T cells sorted from spleen or lymph node cells, collected before transplant. The DNA is as follows: TGTGCCAGCAGCCGGGGGGGAGCGGGAGGGCGCACAGATACGCAGTATTTT. This yields the protein CASSRGGAGGRTDTQYF.